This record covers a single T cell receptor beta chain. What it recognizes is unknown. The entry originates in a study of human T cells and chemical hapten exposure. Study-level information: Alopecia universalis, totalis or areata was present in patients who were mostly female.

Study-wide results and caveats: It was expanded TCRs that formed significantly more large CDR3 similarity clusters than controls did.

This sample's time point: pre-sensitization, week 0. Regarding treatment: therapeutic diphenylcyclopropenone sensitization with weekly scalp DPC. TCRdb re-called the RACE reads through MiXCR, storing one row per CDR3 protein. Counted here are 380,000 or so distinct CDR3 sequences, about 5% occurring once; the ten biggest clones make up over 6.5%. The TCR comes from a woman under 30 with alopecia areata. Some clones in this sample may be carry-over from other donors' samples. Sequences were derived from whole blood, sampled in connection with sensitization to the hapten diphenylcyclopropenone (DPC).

The CDR3 DNA is TGTGCCAGCAGCCAAGATGGGGCAGGTAGCTCCTACAATGAGCAGTTCTTC. It specifies CASSQDGAGSSYNEQFF. The rearrangement joins TRBV3-1 to TRBJ2-1, with a weak D call TRBD1 (5 bases). CDR3 length: 17 amino acids. V lost 0 bases and J 0 bases, leaving 12 bases between the germline ends. Germline CDR1 and CDR2: LGHDT and YNNKEL (reference sequence).